The clone carrying this T cell receptor (beta chain) was seen more than once but under ten times. The antigen is not known. TCRdb reanalysed the RT-PCR reads using MiXCR and keeps one entry per CDR3 protein. In the table there are fewer than 600,000 distinct CDR3 sequences, approximately 7.3% of which are singletons. This entry comes from a study of response to subunit inactivated influenza vaccine. Study conclusions and caveats: Every seasonal influenza vaccination brings in few new T cells, the authors suggested.

CDR1 SQVTM and CDR2 ANQGSEA come from the germline V gene. The CDR3 is 12 amino acids. The V gene lost 6 bases and the J gene lost 5 bases, with 12 bases spanning the gap. V usage is TRBV29-1 and J usage is TRBJ2-3; D not resolved. The sequence derives from a man aged 50 to 75 who received an inactivated influenza vaccine. The sample in question was PBMCs from blood, obtained roughly 24 months after vaccination. The CDR3 nucleotides are TGCAGCGTCCTAAGCTGGCAAGATACGCAGTATTTT. The encoded protein is CSVLSWQDTQYF.